Listed below are T cell receptor beta chains from one sample, sequenced in a study of beta chain features in type 1 diabetes. Sequenced by immunoSEQ multiplex PCR; TCRdb stores in-frame clones only, minus some. The table has around 250,000 clones, 24% seen once; the top ten hold about 0.011%. Specimen: naive CD4+ T cells from blood. These receptors were taken from a woman younger than 45 with type 1 diabetes. The conserved cysteine and the conserved F or W are not part of the CDR3 here.

J: TRBJ2-1
V: TRBV29-1
CDR3: SVFAPSSYNEQF

J: TRBJ2-5
V: TRBV28
CDR3: ASSISRAQETQY

J: TRBJ2-3
V: TRBV27
CDR3: ASTPIYPDTQY

J: TRBJ1-2
V: TRBV7-9
CDR3: ASARDREDGYT

J: TRBJ1-5
V: TRBV10-3
CDR3: AIQGTGEPQH

J: TRBJ2-1
V: TRBV30
CDR3: AWSVWEYNEQF

J: TRBJ2-7
V: TRBV7-9
CDR3: ASSSLVREAYEQY

J: TRBJ2-5
V: TRBV7-9
CDR3: ASSPYGAQY

J: TRBJ2-7
V: TRBV15
CDR3: ATSSAGGAVSYEQY

J: TRBJ1-2
V: TRBV28
CDR3: ASSDHRVGYT

J: TRBJ2-5
V: TRBV9
CDR3: ASSPGAVLGETQY

J: TRBJ2-1
V: TRBV29-1
CDR3: SVEVIDGARGQF

J: TRBJ1-2
V: TRBV6-1
CDR3: ASEGNRQIRYT

J: TRBJ2-6
V: TRBV1
CDR3: TISKTSGTHVLT

J: TRBJ2-5
V: TRBV25-1
CDR3: ASSEWRDGETQY

J: TRBJ2-1
V: TRBV5-1
CDR3: ASSTGPEQF

J: TRBJ1-4
V: TRBV7-8
CDR3: ASSDNRGSGWEKLF

J: TRBJ2-1
V: TRBV25-1
CDR3: ATKPTGYNEQF

J: TRBJ2-1
V: TRBV5-6
CDR3: ASSTDNEQF

J: TRBJ2-1
V: TRBV5-1
CDR3: ASTRTSAYNEQF

J: TRBJ1-2
V: TRBV7-3
CDR3: ASSPGQGGYGYT

J: TRBJ2-7
V: TRBV29-1
CDR3: SVILNMGRYEQY

J: TRBJ2-1
V: TRBV11-1
CDR3: ASSPTSGYNEQF

J: TRBJ2-1
V: TRBV5-6
CDR3: ASSLGQTYNEQF

J: TRBJ2-7
V: TRBV10-3
CDR3: AMTSGSDEQY

J: TRBJ1-5
V: TRBV30
CDR3: AWSVDRGHQPQH

J: TRBJ2-2
V: TRBV2
CDR3: ASRTPPGAGELF

J: TRBJ2-2
V: TRBV15
CDR3: ATSRDLPDGELF

J: TRBJ1-5
V: TRBV2
CDR3: ASSGVGGRNQPQH